A selection of T cell receptor beta chains follows, all from one sample in a study of regulatory T cells in long-lasting Graves disease. A single record per CDR3 protein comes from TCRdb applying MiXCR to the multiplex PCR reads. This table holds over 350,000 distinct CDR3 sequences, about a fifth found once. This sample comprised peripheral blood mononuclear cells (PBMCs), obtained when the disease was refractory, from a patient treated with antithyroid drugs. These receptors all stem from a female donor with Graves disease. The CDR3 runs from the conserved cysteine through the conserved F or W. The D gene is left open where the match is weak. The size of a clone is reported for some rows only, either as once, few or many, or as a class for expanded clones.

- | - | TRBJ2-6 | TRBV9 | TGTGCCAGCAGCGTAGCGGGGATAGGGGCCAACGTCCTGACTTTC | CASSVAGIGANVLTF
- | TRBD1 | TRBJ1-1 | TRBV30 | TGTGCCTGGACCCAAACAGGGGCCCTTTTCGATGAAGCTTTCTTT | CAWTQTGALFDEAFF
few | TRBD1 | TRBJ2-7 | TRBV20-1 | TGCAGTGCTACCTCAGACAGGGGCGGGTTCTACGAGCAGTACTTC | CSATSDRGGFYEQYF
- | TRBD1 | TRBJ2-1 | TRBV29-1 | TGCAGCGTCACAGGGGGCCGGAGCTCCTACAATGAGCAGTTCTTC | CSVTGGRSSYNEQFF
few | - | TRBJ2-5 | TRBV9 | TGTGCCAGCAGCATTGGACTTAAAGAGACCCAGTACTTC | CASSIGLKETQYF
many | - | TRBJ2-7 | TRBV7-2 | TGTGCCAGCAGCCACCCTGGAAGGGAGCAGTACTTC | CASSHPGREQYF
- | - | TRBJ2-7 | TRBV4-1 | TGCGCCAGCAGCCAAGTGCAGGGCCCAAACGACGAGCAGTACTTC | CASSQVQGPNDEQYF
few | TRBD2 | TRBJ2-7 | TRBV20-1 | TGCAGTGTAGGCGGACTAGCGGGAGGGGCCTACGAGCAGTACTTC | CSVGGLAGGAYEQYF
- | TRBD2 | TRBJ2-7 | TRBV20-1 | TGCAGTGGGGGACTAGCGGGAGCTGGTGAGCAGTACTTC | CSGGLAGAGEQYF
many | - | TRBJ1-2 | TRBV27 | TGTGCCAGCAGTTCGGTTAGCTATGGCTACACCTTC | CASSSVSYGYTF
- | - | TRBJ2-7 | TRBV12-3/TRBV12-4 | TGTGCCAGCAGTTTGGGTCCTCGTTCCTACGAGCAGTACTTC | CASSLGPRSYEQYF
few | - | TRBJ1-5 | TRBV19 | TGTGCCAGTAGTATAGGGAAGAATAGCAATCAGCCCCAGCATTTT | CASSIGKNSNQPQHF
few | TRBD2 | TRBJ2-1 | TRBV5-1 | TGCGCCAGCAGCTTGCAGCGGGAGGACAATGAGCAGTTCTTC | CASSLQREDNEQFF
many | TRBD1 | TRBJ2-7 | TRBV5-1 | TGCGCCAGCAGCGCCAACCCAGGGACAGGGGCGTACGAGCAGTACTTC | CASSANPGTGAYEQYF
few | - | TRBJ1-1 | TRBV12-3/TRBV12-4 | TGTGCCAGCCAGCGGGTTATGAACACTGAAGCTTTCTTT | CASQRVMNTEAFF